This entry concerns a single TCR beta chain. The antigen is unknown. The CDR3 is 14 residues long. The germline V gene has CDR1 SGDLS and CDR2 YYNGEE. With V trimmed by 4 bases and J by 9 bases, 8 bases remained unmatched. The data derive from a study of OX40 agonist ivuxolimab in advanced cancers. Whole-study findings and limits: Antigens targeted by the expanded peripheral T cells were not determined.

Assay: immunoSEQ multiplex PCR; the TCRdb copy retains only in-frame clones and omits some. This sample yields about 64,000 clones, of which roughly 80% are seen a single time; 4.5% to 5% belongs to the top ten. The material sequenced was CD4+ or CD8+ T cells sorted from blood, taken in a trial of the OX40 agonist ivuxolimab. The chain uses TRBV9 and TRBJ2-1; TRBD1 agrees at 9 bases. This TCR came from an adult with an advanced solid tumor such as melanoma, head and neck, liver or kidney cancer. CDR3 in DNA: TGTGCCAGCAGCCCGCAAACAGGGGGCTCTGAGCAGTTCTTC. Its translation: CASSPQTGGSEQFF. Using reference TRBV9 and TRBJ2-1 for the parts outside the CDR3, the full variable domain is DSGVTQTPKHLITATGQRVTLRCSPRSGDLSVYWYQQSLDQGLQFLIQYYNGEERAKGNILERFSAQQFPDLHSELNLSSLELGDSALYFCASSPQTGGSEQFFGPGTRLTVL.